The source of this T cell receptor (beta chain) is a study of Graves' ophthalmopathy and Graves' hyperthyroidism. Between the trimmed V and J ends, which lost 2 bases and 7 bases, there was a span of 14 bases. This CDR3 is built from 14 residues. Germline CDR1 and CDR2: SNHLY and FYNNEI. TCR beta CDR3 amplification used RNA transcripts. The library came from an HTBI-primed first-round RT-PCR and a second-round multiplex PCR. TCRdb itself ran the multiplex PCR reads through MiXCR, one entry per CDR3 protein. Seen here are about 740,000 distinct CDR3 sequences, roughly 40% observed once, and the top ten hold 44%.

Sequenced material: peripheral blood. The rearrangement links TRBV2 to TRBJ1-1; D is unresolved. This sequence originates from an adult man with Graves' ophthalmopathy. CDR3 sequence: CASSELAGIGEAFF. The DNA for the CDR3 is TGTGCCAGCAGTGAACTGGCAGGCATCGGTGAAGCTTTCTTT.